A single T cell receptor (beta chain) is shown here with its context. In germline, CDR1 is PRHDT, CDR2 FYEKMQ (reference sequence). Trimming took 3 bases from V and 1 from J, leaving 15 bases between them. The CDR3 is 16 amino acids. The data were taken from a study of blood T cell repertoires in COVID-19. Clones were sequenced by immunoSEQ multiplex PCR, and TCRdb holds only the in-frame ones, with some missing. The sample gives a few hundred thousand clones, roughly four fifths of which show up once; 5% to 6% is in the top ten. For recovered donors of Cohort 3, there were two negative PCRs, clearance, or symptom resolution.

The receptor was isolated from a woman aged 50 to 65 who had recovered from COVID-19. This chain joins TRBV13 and TRBJ1-1; tentative D call: TRBD1 (6 bases). Sequenced material: PBMCs or T cells enriched from blood (not recorded which). In nucleotides, the CDR3 is TGTGCCAGCAGCTTTCGGGGGGGGCGCGGGAACACTGAAGCTTTCTTT. It encodes CASSFRGGRGNTEAFF.